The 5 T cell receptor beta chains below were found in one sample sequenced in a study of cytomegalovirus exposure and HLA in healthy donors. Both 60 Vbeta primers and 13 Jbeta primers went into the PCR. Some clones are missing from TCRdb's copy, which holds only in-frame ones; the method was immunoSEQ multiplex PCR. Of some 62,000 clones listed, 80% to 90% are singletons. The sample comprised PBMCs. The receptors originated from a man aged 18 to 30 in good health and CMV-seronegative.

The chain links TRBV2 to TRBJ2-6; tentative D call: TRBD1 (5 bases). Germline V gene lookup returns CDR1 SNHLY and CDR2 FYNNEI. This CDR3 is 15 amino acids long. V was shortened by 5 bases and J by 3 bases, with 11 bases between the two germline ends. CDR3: CASSQGLIGANVLTF. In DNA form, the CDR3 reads TGTGCCAGCAGTCAGGGTTTAATTGGGGCCAACGTCCTGACTTTC.

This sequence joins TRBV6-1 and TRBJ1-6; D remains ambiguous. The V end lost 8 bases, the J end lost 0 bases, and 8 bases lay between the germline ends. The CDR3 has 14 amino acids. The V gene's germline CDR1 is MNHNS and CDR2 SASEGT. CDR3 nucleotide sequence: TGTGCCAGCCTGAGGAGCTCCTATAATTCACCCCTCCACTTT. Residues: CASLRSSYNSPLHF.

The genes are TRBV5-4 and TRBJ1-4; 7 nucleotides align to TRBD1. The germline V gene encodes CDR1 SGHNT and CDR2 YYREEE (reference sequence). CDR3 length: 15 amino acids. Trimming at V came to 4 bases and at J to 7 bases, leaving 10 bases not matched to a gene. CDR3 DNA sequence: TGTGCCAGCAGCGCCCAAGGGGGCCCGAGTGAAAAACTGTTTTTT. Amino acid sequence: CASSAQGGPSEKLFF.

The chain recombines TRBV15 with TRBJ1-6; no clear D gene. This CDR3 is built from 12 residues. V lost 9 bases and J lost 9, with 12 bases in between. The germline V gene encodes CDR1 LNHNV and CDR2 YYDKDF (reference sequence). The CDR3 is CATRFSSSPLHF. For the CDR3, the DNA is TGTGCCACTCGGTTTTCAAGTTCACCCCTCCACTTT.

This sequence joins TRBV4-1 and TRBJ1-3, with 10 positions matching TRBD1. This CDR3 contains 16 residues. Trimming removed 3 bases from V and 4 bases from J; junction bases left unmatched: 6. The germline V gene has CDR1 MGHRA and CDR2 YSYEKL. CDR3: CASSQGTGVLGNTIYF. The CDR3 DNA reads TGCGCCAGCAGCCAGGGGACAGGGGTTTTAGGAAACACCATATATTTT.